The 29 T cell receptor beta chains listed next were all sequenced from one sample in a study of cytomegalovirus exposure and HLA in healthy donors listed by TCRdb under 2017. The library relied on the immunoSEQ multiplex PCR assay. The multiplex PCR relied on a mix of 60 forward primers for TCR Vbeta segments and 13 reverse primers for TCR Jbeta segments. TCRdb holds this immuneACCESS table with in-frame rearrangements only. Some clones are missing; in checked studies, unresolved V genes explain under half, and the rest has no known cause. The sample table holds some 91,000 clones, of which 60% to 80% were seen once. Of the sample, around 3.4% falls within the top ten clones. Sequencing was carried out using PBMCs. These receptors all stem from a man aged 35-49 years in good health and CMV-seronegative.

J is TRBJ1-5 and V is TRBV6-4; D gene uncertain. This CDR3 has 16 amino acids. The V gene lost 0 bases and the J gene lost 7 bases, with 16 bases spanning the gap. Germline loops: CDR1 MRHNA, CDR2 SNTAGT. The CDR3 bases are TGTGCCAGCAGTGACTCTTCAACAGTCTGGAAACAGCCCCAGCATTTT. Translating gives CASSDSSTVWKQPQHF.

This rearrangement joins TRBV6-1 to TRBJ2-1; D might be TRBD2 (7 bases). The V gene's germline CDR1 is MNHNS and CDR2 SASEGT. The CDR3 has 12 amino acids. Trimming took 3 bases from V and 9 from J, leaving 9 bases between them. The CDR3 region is CASSERGLEQFF. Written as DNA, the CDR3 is TGTGCCAGCAGTGAGCGGGGGCTTGAGCAGTTCTTC.

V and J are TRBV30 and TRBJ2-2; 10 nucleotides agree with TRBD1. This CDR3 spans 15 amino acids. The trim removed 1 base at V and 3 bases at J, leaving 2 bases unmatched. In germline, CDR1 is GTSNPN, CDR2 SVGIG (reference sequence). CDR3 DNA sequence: TGTGCCTGGAGTGGGGGGACAGGGGACACCGGGGAGCTGTTTTTT. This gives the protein CAWSGGTGDTGELFF.

The CDR3 nucleotides are TGTGCCAGCAGCTTACCCGGGGGATCGAGAGAGCAGTACTTC. Amino acid sequence: CASSLPGGSREQYF. The rearrangement uses TRBV7-2 and TRBJ2-7, with D possibly matching TRBD2 (6 bases). The germline V gene has CDR1 SGHTA and CDR2 FQGNSA. V was pared by 2 bases and J by 7 bases, with 15 bases between. CDR3 length: 14 amino acids. Full variable domain (remainder filled in from reference TRBV7-2 and TRBJ2-7): GAGVSQSPSNKVTEKGKDVELRCDPISGHTALYWYRQSLGQGLEFLIYFQGNSAPDKSGLPSDRFSAERTGGSVSTLTIQRTQQEDSAVYLCASSLPGGSREQYFGPGTRLTVT.

The CDR3: CASTLGRAQGTEAFF. CDR3 coding DNA: TGTGCCAGCACTTTAGGACGGGCCCAGGGCACTGAAGCTTTCTTT. The J gene is TRBJ1-1, the V gene TRBV2, with D tentatively TRBD1 (5 bases). From germline, CDR1 is SNHLY and CDR2 FYNNEI. Trimming left V 7 bases short and J 4 bases short, with 19 bases between. This CDR3 is built from 15 residues.

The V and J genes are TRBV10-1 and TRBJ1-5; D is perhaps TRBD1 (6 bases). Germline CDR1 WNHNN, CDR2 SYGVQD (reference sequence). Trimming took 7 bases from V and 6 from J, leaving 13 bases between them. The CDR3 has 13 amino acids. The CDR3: CASIGGRAQPQHF. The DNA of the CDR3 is TGCGCCAGCATCGGGGGGCGAGCTCAGCCCCAGCATTTT.

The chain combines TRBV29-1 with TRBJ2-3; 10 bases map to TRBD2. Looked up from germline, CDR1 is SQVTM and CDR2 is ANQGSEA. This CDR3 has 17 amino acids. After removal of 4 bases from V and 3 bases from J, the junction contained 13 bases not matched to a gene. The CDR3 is CSVGESSGSSRTDTQYF. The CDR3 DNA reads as TGCAGCGTTGGAGAATCTAGCGGGAGTTCGAGAACAGATACGCAGTATTTT.

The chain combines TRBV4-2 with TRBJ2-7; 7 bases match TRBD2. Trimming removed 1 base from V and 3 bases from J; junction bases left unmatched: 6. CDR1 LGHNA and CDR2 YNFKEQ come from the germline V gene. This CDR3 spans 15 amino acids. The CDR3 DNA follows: TGTGCCAGCAGCCAAGTTGCGGGGGTAAGCTACGAGCAGTACTTC. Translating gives CASSQVAGVSYEQYF.

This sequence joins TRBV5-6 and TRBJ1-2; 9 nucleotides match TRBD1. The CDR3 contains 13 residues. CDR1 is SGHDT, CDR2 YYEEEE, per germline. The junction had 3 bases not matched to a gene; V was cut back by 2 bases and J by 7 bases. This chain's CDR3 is CASSFPTGGGYTF. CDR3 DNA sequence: TGTGCCAGCAGCTTTCCGACAGGGGGTGGCTACACCTTC. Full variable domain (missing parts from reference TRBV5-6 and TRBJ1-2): DAGVTQSPTHLIKTRGQQVTLRCSPKSGHDTVSWYQQALGQGPQFIFQYYEEEERQRGNFPDRFSGHQFPNYSSELNVNALLLGDSALYLCASSFPTGGGYTFGSGTRLTVV.

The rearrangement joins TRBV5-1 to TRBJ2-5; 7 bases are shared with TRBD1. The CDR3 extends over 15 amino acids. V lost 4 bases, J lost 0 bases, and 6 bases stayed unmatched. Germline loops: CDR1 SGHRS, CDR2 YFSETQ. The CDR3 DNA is TGCGCCAGCAGCCCCGGACAGGTGTACCAAGAGACCCAGTACTTC. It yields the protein CASSPGQVYQETQYF. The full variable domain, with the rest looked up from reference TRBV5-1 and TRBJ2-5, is KAGVTQTPRYLIKTRGQQVTLSCSPISGHRSVSWYQQTPGQGLQFLFEYFSETQRNKGNFPGRFSGRQFSNSRSEMNVSTLELGDSALYLCASSPGQVYQETQYFGPGTRLLVL.

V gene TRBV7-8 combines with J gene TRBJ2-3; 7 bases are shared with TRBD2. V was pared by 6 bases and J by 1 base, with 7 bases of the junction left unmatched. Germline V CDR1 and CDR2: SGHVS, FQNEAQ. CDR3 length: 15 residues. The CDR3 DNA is TGTGCCAGCAGGGTTGGGGCGGGGGGCACAGATACGCAGTATTTT. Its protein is CASRVGAGGTDTQYF. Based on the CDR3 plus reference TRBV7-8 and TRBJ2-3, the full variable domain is GAGVSQSPRYKVAKRGQDVALRCDPISGHVSLFWYQQALGQGPEFLTYFQNEAQLDKSGLPSDRFFAERPEGSVSTLKIQRTQQEDSAVYLCASRVGAGGTDTQYFGPGTRLTVL.

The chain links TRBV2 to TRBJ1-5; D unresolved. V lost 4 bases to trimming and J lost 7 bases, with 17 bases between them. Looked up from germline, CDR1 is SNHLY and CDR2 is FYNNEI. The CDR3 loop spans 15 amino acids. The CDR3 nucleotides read TGTGCCAGCAGTGTAGGAGAGGGCGGCTACCAGCCCCAGCATTTT. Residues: CASSVGEGGYQPQHF.

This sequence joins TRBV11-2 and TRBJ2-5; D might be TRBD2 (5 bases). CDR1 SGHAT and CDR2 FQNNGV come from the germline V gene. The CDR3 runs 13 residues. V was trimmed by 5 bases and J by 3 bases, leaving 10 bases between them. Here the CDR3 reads CASSLGLEETQYF. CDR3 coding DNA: TGTGCCAGCAGCCTAGGACTGGAAGAGACCCAGTACTTC.

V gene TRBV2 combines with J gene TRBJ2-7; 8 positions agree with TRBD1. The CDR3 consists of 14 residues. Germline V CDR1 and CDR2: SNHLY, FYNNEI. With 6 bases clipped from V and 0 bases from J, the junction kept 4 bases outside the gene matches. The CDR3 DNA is TGTGCCAGCAGGGACAGGGAAAGCTCCTACGAGCAGTACTTC. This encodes CASRDRESSYEQYF.

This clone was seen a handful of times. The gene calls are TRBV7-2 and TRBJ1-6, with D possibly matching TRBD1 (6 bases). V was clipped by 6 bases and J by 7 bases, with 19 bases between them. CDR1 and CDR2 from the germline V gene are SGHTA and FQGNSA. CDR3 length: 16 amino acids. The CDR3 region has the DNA TGTGCCAGCAGTCGGAAGAAGGACAGCTGGAATTCACCCCTCCACTTT. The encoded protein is CASSRKKDSWNSPLHF.

The CDR3 coding sequence is TGTGCCAGCAGTCGGCGACAGTCCCAGGGCTATGGCTACACCTTC. It translates to CASSRRQSQGYGYTF. The V gene is TRBV6-5, the J gene TRBJ1-2, with D possibly matching TRBD1 (5 bases). V was clipped by 5 bases and J by 4 bases, with 17 bases between them. CDR3 length equals 15 residues. CDR1 MNHEY and CDR2 SVGAGI come from the germline V gene.

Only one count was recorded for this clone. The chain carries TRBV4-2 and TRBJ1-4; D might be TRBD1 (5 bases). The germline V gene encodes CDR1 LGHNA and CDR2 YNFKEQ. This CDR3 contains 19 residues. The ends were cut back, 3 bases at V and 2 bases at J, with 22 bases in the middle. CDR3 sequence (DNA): TGTGCCAGCAGCCACGGCAGGCTTCAGGGAATTTTGACTAATGAAAAACTGTTTTTT. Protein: CASSHGRLQGILTNEKLFF.

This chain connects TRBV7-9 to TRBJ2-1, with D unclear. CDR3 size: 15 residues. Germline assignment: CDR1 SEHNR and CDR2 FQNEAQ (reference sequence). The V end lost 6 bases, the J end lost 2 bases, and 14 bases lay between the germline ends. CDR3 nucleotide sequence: TGTGCCAGCAGAACGAGACGCGGCGCCTACAATGAGCAGTTCTTC. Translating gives CASRTRRGAYNEQFF.

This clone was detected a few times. Here the CDR3 reads CASSPRASSGNTIYF. For the CDR3, the DNA is TGTGCCAGCAGTCCCAGGGCCAGCTCTGGAAACACCATATATTTT. The chain employs TRBV6-6 and TRBJ1-3, with D possibly TRBD1 on 5 matching bases. CDR1 and CDR2 (germline): MNHNY, SVGAGI (reference sequence). V was cut by 5 bases and J by 0 bases, with 11 bases left in between. There are 15 residues in the CDR3.

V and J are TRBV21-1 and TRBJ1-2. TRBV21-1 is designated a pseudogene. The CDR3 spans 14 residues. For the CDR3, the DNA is TGTGCCAGCAGCCCCCGGGAGGGAAACTATGGCTACACCTTC. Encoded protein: CASSPREGNYGYTF.

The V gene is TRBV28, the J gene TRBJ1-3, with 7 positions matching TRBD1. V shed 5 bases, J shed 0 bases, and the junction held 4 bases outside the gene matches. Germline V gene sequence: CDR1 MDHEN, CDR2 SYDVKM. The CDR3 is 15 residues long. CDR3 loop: CASSLGTVSGNTIYF. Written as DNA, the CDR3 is TGTGCCAGCAGTCTCGGGACAGTCTCTGGAAACACCATATATTTT.

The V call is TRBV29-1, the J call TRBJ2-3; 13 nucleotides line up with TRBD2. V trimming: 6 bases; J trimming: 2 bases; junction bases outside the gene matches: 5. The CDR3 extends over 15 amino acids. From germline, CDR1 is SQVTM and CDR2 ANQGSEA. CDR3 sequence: CSVAGTSGATDTQYF. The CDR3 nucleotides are TGCAGCGTCGCCGGGACTAGCGGGGCCACAGATACGCAGTATTTT.

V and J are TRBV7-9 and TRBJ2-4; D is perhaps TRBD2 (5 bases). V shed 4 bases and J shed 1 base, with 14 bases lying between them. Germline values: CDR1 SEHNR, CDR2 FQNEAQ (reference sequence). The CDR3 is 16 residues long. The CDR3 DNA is TGTGCCAGCAGCTCGGTTGGGAGCACGGCCAAAAACATTCAGTACTTC. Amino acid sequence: CASSSVGSTAKNIQYF.

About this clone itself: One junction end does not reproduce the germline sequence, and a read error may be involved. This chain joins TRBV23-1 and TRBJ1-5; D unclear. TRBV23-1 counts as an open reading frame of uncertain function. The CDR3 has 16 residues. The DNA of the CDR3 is TGCGCCAGCAGTCAATCCCGGGGAGACACAGATCAGTCCCAGCATTTT. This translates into CASSQSRGDTDQSQHF.

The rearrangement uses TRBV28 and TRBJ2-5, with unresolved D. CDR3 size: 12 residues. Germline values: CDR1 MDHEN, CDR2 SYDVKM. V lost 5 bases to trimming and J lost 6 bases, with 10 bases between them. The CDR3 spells CASSPSDKTQYF. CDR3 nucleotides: TGTGCCAGCAGTCCGAGTGATAAGACCCAGTACTTC.

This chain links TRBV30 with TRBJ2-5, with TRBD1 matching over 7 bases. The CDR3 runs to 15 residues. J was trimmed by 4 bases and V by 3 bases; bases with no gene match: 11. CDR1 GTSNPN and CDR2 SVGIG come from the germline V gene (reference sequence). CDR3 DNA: TGTGCCTGGAGCCAGAGACAGGGCCGGAGAGAGACCCAGTACTTC. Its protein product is CAWSQRQGRRETQYF. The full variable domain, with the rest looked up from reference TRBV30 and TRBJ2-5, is SQTIHQWPATLVQPVGSPLSLECTVEGTSNPNLYWYRQAAGRGLQLLFYSVGIGQISSEVPQNLSASRPQDRQFILSSKKLLLSDSGFYLCAWSQRQGRRETQYFGPGTRLLVL.

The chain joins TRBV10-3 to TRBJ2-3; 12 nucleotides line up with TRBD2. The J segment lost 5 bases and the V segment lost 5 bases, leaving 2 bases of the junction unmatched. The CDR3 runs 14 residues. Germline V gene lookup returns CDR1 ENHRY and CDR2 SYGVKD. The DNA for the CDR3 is TGTGCCATCAGTCTAGCGGGGGGGCTAGATACGCAGTATTTT. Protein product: CAISLAGGLDTQYF.

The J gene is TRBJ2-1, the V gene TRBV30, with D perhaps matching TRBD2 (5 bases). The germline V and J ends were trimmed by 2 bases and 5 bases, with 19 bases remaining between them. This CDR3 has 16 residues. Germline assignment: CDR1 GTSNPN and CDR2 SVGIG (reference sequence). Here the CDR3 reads CAWSPSGRANHNEQFF. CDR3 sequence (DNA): TGTGCCTGGAGTCCAAGTGGGCGGGCAAACCACAATGAGCAGTTCTTC.

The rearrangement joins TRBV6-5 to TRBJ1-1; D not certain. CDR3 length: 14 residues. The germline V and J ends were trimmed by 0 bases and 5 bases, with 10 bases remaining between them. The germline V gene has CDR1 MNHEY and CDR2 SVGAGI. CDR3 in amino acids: CASSYSAGMTEAFF. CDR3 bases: TGTGCCAGCAGTTACTCCGCGGGGATGACTGAAGCTTTCTTT.